The 25 T cell receptor beta chains given below trace back to one sample, sequenced in a study of blood T cell repertoires in COVID-19. Measured with immunoSEQ multiplex PCR; TCRdb has only the in-frame clones, and not every one. The sample carries fewer than 200,000 clones, approximately 82% recorded once. The sequenced sample consisted of peripheral blood. The source of these receptors is a woman aged 40 to 55 with COVID-19, enrolled during active disease.

This chain links TRBV24-1 with TRBJ2-2, with D maybe TRBD2 (5 bases). CDR1 is KGHDR, CDR2 SFDVKD, per germline. V shed 5 bases and J shed 0 bases, with 9 bases lying between them. This CDR3 has 15 residues. The CDR3 DNA reads as TGTGCCACCAGTGCGCCCGGGGCGAACACCGGGGAGCTGTTTTTT. It encodes CATSAPGANTGELFF.

The table lists this clone with a count of one. The chain couples TRBV15 to TRBJ2-1; 9 bases map to TRBD2. Germline CDR1 and CDR2: LNHNV and YYDKDF (reference sequence). V shed 5 bases, J shed 2 bases, and the junction held 4 bases outside the gene matches. The CDR3 extends over 15 amino acids. The CDR3 here is CATSGTSGPYNEQFF. CDR3 DNA sequence: TGTGCCACCAGCGGTACTAGCGGGCCCTACAATGAGCAGTTCTTC.

This clone was observed at least ten times. The chain has TRBV5-4 and TRBJ2-5; 7 bases are shared with TRBD2. This CDR3 has 15 residues. V was clipped by 0 bases and J by 2 bases; unmatched bases: 4. From germline, CDR1 is SGHNT and CDR2 YYREEE (reference sequence). The CDR3 reads CASSLGGSRQETQYF. DNA of the CDR3: TGTGCCAGCAGCTTGGGCGGGAGTCGGCAAGAGACCCAGTACTTC.

The chain has TRBV5-1 and TRBJ1-1, with a weak D call TRBD1 (6 bases). In germline, CDR1 is SGHRS, CDR2 YFSETQ. The CDR3 loop spans 16 amino acids. V lost 3 bases and J lost 6, with 21 bases in between. DNA for the CDR3: TGCGCCAGCAGCTCCTTAGGGGGTCTCCGTAACGCTGAAGCTTTCTTT. It encodes CASSSLGGLRNAEAFF. Variable domain in full (rest from reference TRBV5-1 and TRBJ1-1): KAGVTQTPRYLIKTRGQQVTLSCSPISGHRSVSWYQQTPGQGLQFLFEYFSETQRNKGNFPGRFSGRQFSNSRSEMNVSTLELGDSALYLCASSSLGGLRNAEAFFGQGTRLTVV.

The CDR3 coding sequence is TGTGCCAGTAGTACTACAGGGATGGGCAATCAGCCCCAGCATTTT. It codes for CASSTTGMGNQPQHF. The V gene is TRBV19, the J gene TRBJ1-5; TRBD1 might be the D (6 bases). The CDR3 length is 15 residues. V was cut by 4 bases and J by 2 bases, with 12 bases left in between. Per germline, CDR1 LNHDA and CDR2 SQIVND (reference sequence).

The count of this clone is one. The CDR3 region has the DNA TGTGCCAGCAGCCCCCGGACAGGCCTGGAAGCTTTCTTT. Translation gives CASSPRTGLEAFF. This chain joins TRBV7-6 and TRBJ1-1, with 7 bases lining up with TRBD1. Germline V gene lookup returns CDR1 SGHVS and CDR2 FNYEAQ. J lost 8 bases, V lost 5 bases, and 8 bases had no gene match. This CDR3 has 13 amino acids.

This clone was found once. The rearrangement uses TRBV7-3 and TRBJ2-5, with D unresolved. Germline CDR1 is SGHTA and CDR2 is FQGTGA. Trimming pared 4 bases from V and 2 bases from J, leaving 14 bases between. This CDR3 has 15 amino acids. The CDR3 DNA reads as TGTGCCAGCAGCTGGAACGGAGCGCAACAAGAGACCCAGTACTTC. Its translation is CASSWNGAQQETQYF.

This sequence joins TRBV10-3 and TRBJ2-7; TRBD1 matches 8 bases. CDR3 length equals 14 residues. Germline loops: CDR1 ENHRY, CDR2 SYGVKD. V dropped 4 bases and J dropped 0; count of bases not matched to a gene: 2. CDR3 coding DNA: TGTGCCATCAGTGGGGACAGGAGCTCCTACGAGCAGTACTTC. It specifies CAISGDRSSYEQYF.

The CDR3, as DNA: TGTGCCAGCAGCCTCACACTAGTGTCTAAAGATACGCAGTATTTT. Protein: CASSLTLVSKDTQYF. The chain couples TRBV7-8 to TRBJ2-3; a weak D match, TRBD2 (5 bases). Germline V gene data show CDR1 as SGHVS and CDR2 as FQNEAQ. This CDR3 spans 15 amino acids. V was pared by 5 bases and J by 5 bases, with 17 bases between.

This clone was observed a handful of times. V usage is TRBV5-1 and J usage is TRBJ1-1, with 9 bases lining up with TRBD1. The V gene's germline CDR1 is SGHRS and CDR2 YFSETQ. V lost 4 bases and J lost 5; bases outside the gene matches: 9. The CDR3 runs to 15 residues. This CDR3 reads CASSPMGQGKTEAFF. The CDR3 DNA reads TGCGCCAGCAGCCCGATGGGACAGGGTAAGACTGAAGCTTTCTTT.

The rearrangement uses TRBV3-1 (or the pseudogene TRBV3-2) and TRBJ2-5; 8 positions agree with TRBD2. V gave up 4 bases and J gave up 6 bases; unmatched junction bases: 10. This CDR3 comprises 15 residues. Looked up from germline, CDR1 is LGHDT and CDR2 is YNNKEL (reference sequence). The CDR3 DNA sequence: TGTGCCAGCAGCCCAGCTGCGGGGGGCGGTCAGACCCAGTACTTC. Amino acids: CASSPAAGGGQTQYF.

The chain carries TRBV19 and TRBJ2-1, with TRBD2 matching 8 bases. V shed 7 bases and J 0 bases; nucleotides not matched to a gene: 11. CDR3 size: 17 residues. Germline V CDR1 and CDR2: LNHDA, SQIVND (reference sequence). The CDR3 DNA is TGTGCCAGTACCTCCATCTCGGGGGGGGTCTCCTACAATGAGCAGTTCTTC. This gives the protein CASTSISGGVSYNEQFF.

This clone occurred once. J is TRBJ2-2 and V is TRBV2; 10 nucleotides match TRBD2. Germline CDR1 and CDR2: SNHLY and FYNNEI. The length of the CDR3 is 17 residues. V shed 1 base, J shed 0 bases, and the junction held 2 bases outside the gene matches. CDR3 sequence (DNA): TGTGCCAGCAGTGAAGGGGGACTAGCGACGAACACCGGGGAGCTGTTTTTT. This translates into CASSEGGLATNTGELFF.

The rearrangement joins TRBV29-1 to TRBJ1-4; weak D call: TRBD1 (6 bases). CDR1 is SQVTM and CDR2 is ANQGSEA in the germline V gene. There are 14 residues in the CDR3. Trimming left V 2 bases short and J 3 bases short, with 10 bases between. The DNA for the CDR3 is TGCAGCGTTGAACCGACAGGCTCTAATGAAAAACTGTTTTTT. The encoded protein is CSVEPTGSNEKLFF.

The chain carries TRBV29-1 and TRBJ1-1; D is unclear. This CDR3 has 13 residues. Trimming cost V 3 bases and J 0 bases, with 8 bases left between them. In germline, CDR1 is SQVTM, CDR2 ANQGSEA. Here the CDR3 reads CSVDGLMNTEAFF. The CDR3 DNA sequence: TGCAGCGTTGATGGTCTAATGAACACTGAAGCTTTCTTT. The full variable domain, rest sourced from reference TRBV29-1 and TRBJ1-1, is SAVISQKPSRDICQRGTSLTIQCQVDSQVTMMFWYRQQPGQSLTLIATANQGSEATYESGFVIDKFPISRPNLTFSTLTVSNMSPEDSSIYLCSVDGLMNTEAFFGQGTRLTVV.

The CDR3 sequence: CAGGDSLGNSPLHF. The CDR3 region has the DNA TGTGCCGGAGGGGACTCTTTAGGGAATTCACCCCTCCACTTT. The chain is built from TRBV2 and TRBJ1-6, with a possible D match to TRBD1 (5 bases). V was clipped by 11 bases and J by 7 bases, with 18 bases between them. Per the germline V gene, CDR1 is SNHLY and CDR2 is FYNNEI. The CDR3 is 14 amino acids.

This chain uses TRBV5-8 with TRBJ1-3; D possibly corresponds to TRBD1 (5 bases). In germline, CDR1 is SGHTS, CDR2 YDEGEE. V was shortened by 4 bases and J by 0 bases, with 11 bases between the two germline ends. The CDR3 extends over 15 amino acids. The DNA for the CDR3 is TGTGCCAGCAGCCACAGGACATTCTCTGGAAACACCATATATTTT. Translating it yields CASSHRTFSGNTIYF.

The chain has TRBV4-2 and TRBJ1-6, with TRBD1 matching over 9 bases. CDR1 is LGHNA, CDR2 YNFKEQ, per germline. J was trimmed by 5 bases and V by 5 bases; bases with no gene match: 4. The CDR3 is made up of 15 amino acids. CDR3 DNA: TGTGCCAGCAGCAACCGGGACAGGGATAATTCACCCCTCCACTTT. The encoded protein is CASSNRDRDNSPLHF.

In its sample, this clone was seen a few times. V is TRBV5-1 and J is TRBJ2-5; D gene uncertain. Between the trimmed V and J ends, which lost 6 bases and 5 bases, there was a span of 14 bases. CDR3 length: 13 amino acids. CDR1 is SGHRS, CDR2 YFSETQ, per germline. CDR3 nucleotide sequence: TGCGCCAGCACTCTAAATAGCCGGGAGACCCAGTACTTC. Its translation is CASTLNSRETQYF.

This chain joins TRBV6-5 and TRBJ2-1, with D unresolved. This CDR3 comprises 13 residues. CDR1 MNHEY and CDR2 SVGAGI come from the germline V gene. Trimming removed 10 bases at V and 6 bases at J, with 16 bases between. The CDR3 region is CAIGSPTGNEQFF. The CDR3 DNA is TGTGCCATCGGGTCGCCAACTGGCAATGAGCAGTTCTTC.

This clone was picked up one time. The chain links TRBV4-1 to TRBJ2-1; TRBD1 might be the D (5 bases). The germline V gene has CDR1 MGHRA and CDR2 YSYEKL. V lost 4 bases and J lost 6, with 13 bases in between. The CDR3 consists of 14 residues. As DNA, the CDR3 is TGCGCCAGCAGCCTCCAGGGCCACTCCAATGAGCAGTTCTTC. Amino acids: CASSLQGHSNEQFF.

The chain combines TRBV5-4 with TRBJ1-2; tentatively, D is TRBD1 (6 bases). Germline V lookup: CDR1 SGHNT, CDR2 YYREEE (reference sequence). V gave up 4 bases and J gave up 8 bases, with 21 bases separating them. The CDR3 extends over 15 amino acids. CDR3 sequence (DNA): TGTGCCAGCAGCCCTCCCCAGGGGCGCTTACAGGGCTACACCTTC. It yields the protein CASSPPQGRLQGYTF. Combining the CDR3 with reference TRBV5-4 and TRBJ1-2 gives the whole variable domain ETGVTQSPTHLIKTRGQQVTLRCSSQSGHNTVSWYQQALGQGPQFIFQYYREEENGRGNFPPRFSGLQFPNYSSELNVNALELDDSALYLCASSPPQGRLQGYTFGSGTRLTVV.

V and J are TRBV9 and TRBJ2-1; D is uncertain. Deletions cut 0 bases from V and 5 bases from J, with 9 bases between. Germline-derived CDR1 and CDR2 are SGDLS and YYNGEE. The CDR3 totals 14 residues. This chain's CDR3 is CASSVVGLHNEQFF. Here the CDR3 DNA reads TGTGCCAGCAGCGTAGTTGGCCTCCACAATGAGCAGTTCTTC.

The chain carries TRBV7-3 and TRBJ2-5; TRBD2 matches at 11 bases. The J segment lost 4 bases and the V segment lost 5 bases, leaving 6 bases of the junction unmatched. CDR3 size: 15 residues. Germline V gene data show CDR1 as SGHTA and CDR2 as FQGTGA. CDR3 DNA sequence: TGTGCCAGCAGCCGAACTAGCGGGAGTAGAGAGACCCAGTACTTC. Translation gives CASSRTSGSRETQYF.

The J gene is TRBJ2-5, the V gene TRBV30; D possibly corresponds to TRBD2 (5 bases). V lost 5 bases and J 5 bases, leaving 9 bases between the germline ends. Germline V lookup: CDR1 GTSNPN, CDR2 SVGIG (reference sequence). The CDR3 runs to 11 residues. The CDR3 sequence is CAWSLGETQYF. Here the CDR3 DNA reads TGTGCCTGGTCACTAGGGGAGACCCAGTACTTC.